This TCR beta chain emerged from a study of T cell responses to AZD1222 COVID-19 vaccine. Points from the study as a whole: Close to half of all spike-specific TCRs reportedly target regions of the variants that are unmutated. Clonal diversity may have been underestimated in mostly white British donors. The repertoires were collected only after the peak T cell response.

Pooling was applied to second doses at about 4 or about 12 weeks. The ends lost 5 bases at V and 8 bases at J; junction bases unmatched: 14. The CDR3 runs 17 residues. The germline CDR1 and CDR2 sequences are SGHVS and FQNEAQ. Details on this clone: Antigen: not known.

Sequenced by immunoSEQ multiplex PCR; TCRdb stores in-frame clones only, minus some. The sample has around 120,000 clones, about 93% seen once. This chain connects TRBV7-8 to TRBJ1-3, with TRBD1 identical over 11 bases. This sequence originates from an adult who received the AZD1222 COVID-19 vaccine. Sequenced here: peripheral blood, sampled 28 days after the second AZD1222 dose. CDR3 residues: CASSPPGWDRGIDTIYF. The CDR3 DNA is TGTGCCAGCAGCCCTCCGGGGTGGGACAGGGGGATCGACACCATATATTTT.